The sequence of this T cell receptor beta chain was determined in a study of T cells after yellow fever vaccination. Using its own MiXCR run on the 5' RACE reads, TCRdb lists one record per CDR3 protein. The sample carries around 320,000 distinct CDR3 sequences, about 10% recorded once. This CDR3 comprises 13 residues. Germline V gives CDR1 SGHTA, CDR2 FQGNSA. Trimming removed 5 bases at V and 2 bases at J, with 8 bases between. Findings and limits, study-wide: In post-booster samples, most primary-vaccination clones reappeared (about 97% CD4, 88% CD8). Across the CD4 and CD8 compartments, a small share of clonotypes was present in both.

This clonotype came up many times. Its specificity is unknown. The input for sequencing was CD4+ T cells sorted from PBMCs, taken 5 days after the yellow fever booster vaccination. The TCR originated in a man aged 18-30 years who received the YFV17D yellow fever vaccine. The chain is built from TRBV7-2 and TRBJ2-3, with no clear D. The CDR3 reads CASSPTYTDTQYF. Here the CDR3 DNA reads TGTGCCAGCAGCCCCACGTACACAGATACGCAGTATTTT.